This entry lists 19 T cell receptor beta chains sequenced from one sample in a study of cytomegalovirus exposure and HLA in healthy donors. PCR amplification relied on 60 Vbeta primers (plus 13 Jbeta primers). The table came from immunoSEQ multiplex PCR; TCRdb's copy has only in-frame clones and leaves some out. Its table lists tens of thousands of clones. The sequencing input was PBMCs. The receptors stem from a human donor in good health.

This chain connects TRBV6-1 to TRBJ2-7; D remains unclear. CDR1 and CDR2 from the germline V gene are MNHNS and SASEGT. CDR3 size: 16 residues. V gave up 1 base and J gave up 0 bases, with 13 bases separating them. CDR3 in DNA: TGTGCCAGCAGTGAAGGTCTCCCTCCTTTCTCCTACGAGCAGTACTTC. Translation: CASSEGLPPFSYEQYF.

The chain couples TRBV11-3 to TRBJ1-1, with D maybe TRBD1 (5 bases). This CDR3 comprises 13 residues. CDR1 is SGHNT and CDR2 is YENEEA in the germline V gene. V shed 3 bases and J shed 0 bases, with 5 bases lying between them. This CDR3 is CASSLTVNTEAFF. The CDR3 DNA reads as TGTGCCAGCAGCTTGACAGTGAACACTGAAGCTTTCTTT. Together with reference TRBV11-3 and TRBJ1-1, the CDR3 gives the full variable domain: EAGVVQSPRYKIIEKKQPVAFWCNPISGHNTLYWYLQNLGQGPELLIRYENEEAVDDSQLPKDRFSAERLKGVDSTLKIQPAELGDSAVYLCASSLTVNTEAFFGQGTRLTVV.

The rearrangement joins TRBV19 to TRBJ2-7; 8 nucleotides agree with TRBD1. This CDR3 comprises 16 residues. CDR1 LNHDA and CDR2 SQIVND come from the germline V gene (reference sequence). The V segment lost 3 bases and the J segment 0 bases; nucleotides outside the gene matches: 7. CDR3 coding DNA: TGTGCCAGTAGTATCGAAGGACAGGGATCCTCCTACGAGCAGTACTTC. Protein sequence: CASSIEGQGSSYEQYF.

Points on this clone: Germline is not matched at one junction end, which may reflect a read error. V usage is TRBV18 and J usage is TRBJ1-5, with D maybe TRBD1 (6 bases). The CDR3 contains 15 residues. Germline values: CDR1 KGHSH, CDR2 LQKENI. CDR3 bases: TGTGTCAGCTCACCAACTCAGGGGAGAGATCAGCCCCAGCATTTT. Amino acids: CVSSPTQGRDQPQHF.

The V and J genes are TRBV5-1 and TRBJ2-7, with unresolved D. CDR1 and CDR2 from the germline V gene are SGHRS and YFSETQ. V lost 0 bases, J lost 5 bases, and 12 bases lay in between. The CDR3 totals 14 residues. The CDR3 spells CASSLGYGLDEQYF. CDR3 coding DNA: TGCGCCAGCAGCTTGGGGTACGGGTTGGACGAGCAGTACTTC.

This rearrangement joins TRBV7-2 to TRBJ1-1, with D perhaps TRBD1 (6 bases). This CDR3 has 13 amino acids. From germline, CDR1 is SGHTA and CDR2 FQGNSA. Trimming took off 3 bases at V and 4 bases at J, with 9 bases between the two ends. DNA of the CDR3: TGTGCCAGCAGCTTGGGGGCTGGCACTGAAGCTTTCTTT. Translating gives CASSLGAGTEAFF.

This chain uses TRBV6-5 with TRBJ2-1; D may be TRBD1 (6 bases). V lost 5 bases, J lost 4 bases, and 9 bases lay in between. The germline gives CDR1 MNHEY, CDR2 SVGAGI. The CDR3 loop spans 13 amino acids. The CDR3 DNA reads TGTGCCAGCAGTCTACAGGGATACAATGAGCAGTTCTTC. Translation gives CASSLQGYNEQFF.

This chain joins TRBV7-3 and TRBJ2-1, with D perhaps matching TRBD2 (6 bases). V lost 3 bases to trimming and J lost 7 bases, with 13 bases between them. Germline assignment: CDR1 SGHTA and CDR2 FQGTGA. There are 14 residues in the CDR3. In DNA, the CDR3 is TGTGCCAGCAGCTTTAGCGGCGGTTCGAATGAGCAGTTCTTC. Its protein product is CASSFSGGSNEQFF. Combining the CDR3 with reference TRBV7-3 and TRBJ2-1 gives the whole variable domain GAGVSQTPSNKVTEKGKYVELRCDPISGHTALYWYRQSLGQGPEFLIYFQGTGAADDSGLPNDRFFAVRPEGSVSTLKIQRTERGDSAVYLCASSFSGGSNEQFFGPGTRLTVL.

V and J are TRBV5-1 and TRBJ2-5; 12 positions agree with TRBD2. V lost 1 base and J lost 3; bases outside the gene matches: 4. Germline V CDR1 and CDR2: SGHRS, YFSETQ. The CDR3 is 16 residues long. CDR3 sequence (DNA): TGCGCCAGCAGCTTGACTAGCGGGGGGTTGAAAGAGACCCAGTACTTC. This encodes CASSLTSGGLKETQYF.

The chain couples TRBV19 to TRBJ1-2; TRBD1 aligns across 7 bases. This CDR3 comprises 15 residues. CDR1 and CDR2 from the germline V gene are LNHDA and SQIVND (reference sequence). The V segment lost 1 base and the J segment 4 bases; nucleotides outside the gene matches: 6. The chain's CDR3 is CASSIGGQAAYGYTF. CDR3 sequence (DNA): TGTGCCAGTAGTATAGGAGGACAGGCAGCCTATGGCTACACCTTC.

The chain couples TRBV5-8 to TRBJ2-5; 11 bases map to TRBD2. V lost 4 bases, J lost 7 bases, and 9 bases stayed unmatched. Germline V gene lookup returns CDR1 SGHTS and CDR2 YDEGEE. The CDR3 contains 15 residues. The CDR3 nucleotides read TGTGCCAGCAGCGCCCGTAGCGGGGGGGCCCGGACCCAGTACTTC. Translated: CASSARSGGARTQYF. The whole variable domain, remainder taken from reference TRBV5-8 and TRBJ2-5, is EAGVTQSPTHLIKTRGQQATLRCSPISGHTSVYWYQQALGLGLQFLLWYDEGEERNRGNFPPRFSGRQFPNYSSELNVNALELEDSALYLCASSARSGGARTQYFGPGTRLLVL.

This rearrangement joins TRBV28 to TRBJ1-3, with 8 bases lining up with TRBD1. Trimming removed 6 bases from V and 8 bases from J; junction bases left unmatched: 12. The CDR3 has 15 residues. From germline, CDR1 is MDHEN and CDR2 SYDVKM. The CDR3 DNA reads as TGTGCCAGCAGCCCTCTCAGGGGGCTCGGTCACACCATATATTTT. It codes for CASSPLRGLGHTIYF. The full variable domain, with the rest looked up from reference TRBV28 and TRBJ1-3, is DVKVTQSSRYLVKRTGEKVFLECVQDMDHENMFWYRQDPGLGLRLIYFSYDVKMKEKGDIPEGYSVSREKKERFSLILESASTNQTSMYLCASSPLRGLGHTIYFGEGSWLTVV.

V usage is TRBV7-3 and J usage is TRBJ1-1, with TRBD1 as a possible D gene (6 bases). The CDR3 loop spans 14 amino acids. Trimming took 5 bases from V and 0 from J, leaving 10 bases between them. Germline lookup yields CDR1 SGHTA and CDR2 FQGTGA. CDR3: CASSADSMNTEAFF. The CDR3 coding sequence is TGTGCCAGCAGCGCGGACAGTATGAACACTGAAGCTTTCTTT. The whole variable domain, filled in from reference TRBV7-3 and TRBJ1-1, reads GAGVSQTPSNKVTEKGKYVELRCDPISGHTALYWYRQSLGQGPEFLIYFQGTGAADDSGLPNDRFFAVRPEGSVSTLKIQRTERGDSAVYLCASSADSMNTEAFFGQGTRLTVV.

The genes are TRBV9 and TRBJ2-5; a weak D match, TRBD2 (7 bases). Germline loops: CDR1 SGDLS, CDR2 YYNGEE. Trimming removed 3 bases at V and 4 bases at J, with 19 bases between. The CDR3 consists of 16 residues. The chain's CDR3 is CASSAEGGSFRETQYF. The CDR3 DNA is TGTGCCAGCAGCGCCGAGGGGGGGTCGTTCCGAGAGACCCAGTACTTC.

V usage is TRBV6-5 and J usage is TRBJ2-1, with D tentatively TRBD2 (6 bases). Trimming removed 2 bases at V and 3 bases at J, with 11 bases between. There are 15 residues in the CDR3. From germline, CDR1 is MNHEY and CDR2 SVGAGI. DNA of the CDR3: TGTGCCAGCAGTTACGCGGGGATAAGCTACAATGAGCAGTTCTTC. Translated: CASSYAGISYNEQFF.

The gene calls are TRBV10-2 and TRBJ2-7; 7 nucleotides agree with TRBD1. V shed 6 bases and J 6 bases; nucleotides not matched to a gene: 8. Germline loops: CDR1 WSHSY, CDR2 SAAADI. This CDR3 spans 13 amino acids. The CDR3 nucleotides read TGCGCCAGCAGGGACAAAGCAGGGGGCGAGCAGTACTTC. Its protein product is CASRDKAGGEQYF.

Points on this clone: One end of the junction does not line up with germline, which may come from a read error. CDR3 coding DNA: TGTGCCGGGAGTCACCTGGACAGGCCGAACACTGAAGCTTTCTTT. It codes for CAGSHLDRPNTEAFF. This chain connects TRBV30 to TRBJ1-1; 7 nucleotides agree with TRBD1. The CDR3 is 15 amino acids. Germline V CDR1 and CDR2: GTSNPN, SVGIG (reference sequence).

V and J are TRBV9 and TRBJ2-2; D is unclear. V was cut by 0 bases and J by 5 bases, with 5 bases left in between. This CDR3 region has 13 residues. Germline V CDR1 and CDR2: SGDLS, YYNGEE. CDR3 protein: CASSVGGTGELFF. DNA of the CDR3: TGTGCCAGCAGCGTAGGCGGTACCGGGGAGCTGTTTTTT.

The chain uses TRBV18 and TRBJ1-1; D uncertain. Trimming cost V 2 bases and J 1 base, with 11 bases left between them. The CDR3 has 15 amino acids. CDR1 and CDR2 (germline): KGHSH, LQKENI. The CDR3 loop is CASSPKISGNTEAFF. The DNA for the CDR3 is TGTGCCAGCTCACCAAAAATATCAGGGAACACTGAAGCTTTCTTT. The variable domain in full, with the rest retrieved from reference TRBV18 and TRBJ1-1, is NAGVMQNPRHLVRRRGQEARLRCSPMKGHSHVYWYRQLPEEGLKFMVYLQKENIIDESGMPKERFSAEFPKEGPSILRIQQVVRGDSAAYFCASSPKISGNTEAFFGQGTRLTVV.